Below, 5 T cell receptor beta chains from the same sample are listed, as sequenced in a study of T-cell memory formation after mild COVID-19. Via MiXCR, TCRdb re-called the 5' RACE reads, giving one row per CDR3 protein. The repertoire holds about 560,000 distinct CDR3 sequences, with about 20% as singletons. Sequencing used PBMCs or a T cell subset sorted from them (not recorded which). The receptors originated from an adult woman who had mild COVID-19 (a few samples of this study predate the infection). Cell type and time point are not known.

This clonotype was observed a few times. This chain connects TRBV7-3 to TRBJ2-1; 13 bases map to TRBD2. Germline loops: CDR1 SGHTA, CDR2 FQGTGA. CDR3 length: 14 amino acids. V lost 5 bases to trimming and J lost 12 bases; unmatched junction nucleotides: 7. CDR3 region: CASSPGLAGEGQFF. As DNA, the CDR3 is TGTGCCAGCAGCCCAGGACTAGCGGGAGAAGGGCAGTTCTTC.

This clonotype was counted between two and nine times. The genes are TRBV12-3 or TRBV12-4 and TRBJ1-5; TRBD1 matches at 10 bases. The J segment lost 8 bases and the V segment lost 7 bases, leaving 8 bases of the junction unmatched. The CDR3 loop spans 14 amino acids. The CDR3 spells CASTLRTGGEPQHF. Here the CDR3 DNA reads TGTGCCAGCACCCTGAGGACAGGGGGGGAGCCCCAGCATTTT.

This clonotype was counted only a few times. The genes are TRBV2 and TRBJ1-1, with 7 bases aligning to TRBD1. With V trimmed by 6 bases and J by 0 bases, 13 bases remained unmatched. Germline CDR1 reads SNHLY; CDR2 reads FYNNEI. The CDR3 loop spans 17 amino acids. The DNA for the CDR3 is TGTGCCAGCAGGACATATGGAGAGCAGGGGGTGAACACTGAAGCTTTCTTT. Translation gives CASRTYGEQGVNTEAFF.

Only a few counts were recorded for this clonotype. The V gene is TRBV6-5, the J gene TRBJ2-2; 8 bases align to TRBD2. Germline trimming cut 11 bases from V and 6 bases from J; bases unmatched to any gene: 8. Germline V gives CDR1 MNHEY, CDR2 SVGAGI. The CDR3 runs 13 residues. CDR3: CASGRGGAGELFF. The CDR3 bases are TGTGCCTCAGGTCGGGGGGGCGCCGGGGAGCTGTTTTTT.

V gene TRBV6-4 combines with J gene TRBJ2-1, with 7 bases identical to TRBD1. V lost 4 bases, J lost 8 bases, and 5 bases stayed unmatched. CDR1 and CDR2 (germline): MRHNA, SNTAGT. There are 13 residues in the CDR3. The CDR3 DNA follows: TGTGCCAGCAGTGTAATAGGGGGCGATGAGCAGTTCTTC. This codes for CASSVIGGDEQFF.